This TCR beta chain was documented in a study of T cell repertoires in cytomegalovirus infection. CDR3 length equals 15 residues. The V and J ends lost 7 bases and 0 bases respectively, with 16 bases between them. Germline V gene sequence: CDR1 LNHDA, CDR2 SQIVND (reference sequence). This clonotype was found many times. TCRdb independently ran MiXCR on the reads; one entry per CDR3 protein. Here the sample spans about 490,000 distinct CDR3 sequences, over 9% being singletons. The receptor comes from a human donor in good health (CMV status not recorded). Some clones in this sample may be carry-over from other donors' samples. The specimen was PBMCs. This chain joins TRBV19 and TRBJ2-7; no reliable D call. The CDR3, as DNA: TGTGCCAGTACCGCTAATAGACACATCTCCTACGAGCAGTACTTC. This encodes CASTANRHISYEQYF.